The clone carrying this T cell receptor beta chain was observed a few times. Its antigen is not known. The source of the sample is a study of T cell repertoires in cytomegalovirus infection. TCRdb used MiXCR to reprocess the reads, holding one entry per CDR3 protein. This table holds approximately 750,000 distinct CDR3 sequences, 35% found once. Regarding the study as a whole: HLA-C-restricted TCR beta clonotypes specific for CMV led the ex vivo response.

The receptor's source is a human donor in good health (CMV status not recorded). Some clones in this sample may be carry-over from other donors' samples. The sample taken for sequencing was PBMCs.

The CDR3 reads CASSLGGTSGSGETQYF. In DNA, the CDR3 is TGTGCCAGCAGCTTAGGGGGGACTAGCGGGAGTGGAGAGACCCAGTACTTC. The chain is built from TRBV11-3 and TRBJ2-5; 14 nucleotides agree with TRBD2. Germline V gene data show CDR1 as SGHNT and CDR2 as YENEEA. This CDR3 comprises 17 residues. The junction had 5 bases not matched to a gene; V was cut back by 1 base and J by 4 bases.